Below, 22 T cell receptor beta chains from the same sample are listed, as sequenced in a study of tumor and adjacent non-tumor tissue in lung cancer (dated by TCRdb to the late 2010s). RNA was extracted from bulk unsorted tissue and checked for quality with a NanoDrop ND-1000 and an Agilent 2100. Receptors were amplified or captured by multiplex PCR. TCRdb lists the instrument as Illumina HiSeq 2500. TCRbeta libraries were built by three rounds of nested PCR using primers (Table S4), following protocols modified from ARM-PCR. TCRdb redid the processing of the public reads, applying fastp at Q25 and MiXCR, and retained in-frame beta chains. Each entry merges the rows of one CDR3 protein and shows their most common DNA and genes. Present in this sample are tens of thousands of distinct CDR3 sequences, around 64% of which were seen just once. The biggest ten clones account for about 17% of the sample.

Sequencing was done on a sample of lung tumor tissue. The receptors were sampled from a man between 60 and 75 years old with non-small cell lung cancer.

This clonotype was found many times. The chain uses TRBV30 and TRBJ2-7; TRBD1 aligns across 7 bases. The germline CDR1 and CDR2 sequences are GTSNPN and SVGIG (reference sequence). The CDR3 covers 14 residues. After removal of 2 bases from V and 4 bases from J, the junction contained 8 bases not matched to a gene. CDR3 sequence (DNA): TGTGCCTGGAGTTCGACAGGGAGAAGGTACGAGCAGTACTTC. It yields the protein CAWSSTGRRYEQYF.

Turning to this clonotype: The junction and the germline gene differ at one end; a read error may be behind it. The chain recombines TRBV28 with TRBJ2-7, with 7 nucleotides matching TRBD1. Germline V gene data show CDR1 as MDHEN and CDR2 as SYDVKM. CDR3 length equals 15 residues. The CDR3 protein is CASSPSGTAAYGQYF. CDR3 coding DNA: TGTGCCAGCAGTCCCTCCGGGACAGCGGCATACGGGCAGTATTTC. Filled out from reference TRBV28 and TRBJ2-7, the complete variable domain reads DVKVTQSSRYLVKRTGEKVFLECVQDMDHENMFWYRQDPGLGLRLIYFSYDVKMKEKGDIPEGYSVSREKKERFSLILESASTNQTSMYLCASSPSGTAAYGQYFGPGTRLTVT.

For this clonotype: The junction and the germline gene differ at one end; a read error may be behind it. The chain joins TRBV12-3 or TRBV12-4 to TRBJ1-5; the D is unclear. The CDR3 totals 14 residues. CDR3 DNA sequence: TGTGTCAGCAGTTTCAAGGACAGCAATCAGCCCCAGCATTTT. Translating it yields CVSSFKDSNQPQHF.

This clonotype was seen once. This sequence joins TRBV4-3 and TRBJ1-5, with D uncertain. This CDR3 comprises 14 residues. The V gene's germline CDR1 is LGHNA and CDR2 YSLEER. The germline V and J ends were trimmed by 0 bases and 7 bases, with 10 bases remaining between them. CDR3 residues: CASSQESWAQPQHF. CDR3 DNA: TGCGCCAGCAGCCAAGAGTCATGGGCCCAGCCCCAGCATTTT.

This clonotype was found once. At one end, the junction sequence differs from germline, possibly due to a read error. The chain has TRBV29-1 and TRBJ2-3; D perhaps matches TRBD2 (6 bases). The germline CDR1 and CDR2 sequences are SQVTM and ANQGSEA. This CDR3 contains 14 residues. This CDR3 reads CSIDGTSFGDTQYF. The CDR3 bases are TGCAGCATTGATGGGACTTCTTTTGGTGATACGCAGTATTTT.

The rearrangement links TRBV28 to TRBJ1-1; D gene unclear. The length of the CDR3 is 12 residues. Germline CDR1 reads MDHEN; CDR2 reads SYDVKM. V lost 4 bases, J lost 7 bases, and 10 bases lay in between. The chain's CDR3 is CASSSGVIEAFF. The CDR3 DNA is TGTGCCAGCAGTTCCGGCGTTATTGAAGCTTTCTTT.

This chain uses TRBV29-1 with TRBJ2-5; D unresolved. The length of the CDR3 is 12 residues. Per the germline V gene, CDR1 is SQVTM and CDR2 is ANQGSEA. The germline V and J ends were trimmed by 7 bases and 1 base, with 10 bases remaining between them. The CDR3 region has the DNA TGCAGCGCCCACGCCCCCCAAGAGACCCAGTACTTC. This encodes CSAHAPQETQYF.

The gene calls are TRBV20-1 and TRBJ2-2, with a possible D match to TRBD2 (6 bases). The CDR3 is 14 amino acids. Germline assignment: CDR1 DFQATT and CDR2 SNEGSKA (reference sequence). V dropped 7 bases and J dropped 4 bases, with 16 bases sitting between them. The CDR3 DNA is TGCAGTGTTAGTGGCGGGACGGGCACCGGGGAGCTGTTTTTT. It codes for CSVSGGTGTGELFF.

This clonotype has at least ten counts. The chain carries TRBV12-3 or TRBV12-4 and TRBJ2-6, with TRBD1 identical over 8 bases. Trimming at V came to 6 bases and at J to 4 bases, leaving 8 bases not matched to a gene. The CDR3 contains 16 residues. The DNA for the CDR3 is TGTGCCAGCAGCCGATGGACAGGGACGGGGGCCAACGTCCTGACTTTC. Translating it yields CASSRWTGTGANVLTF.

V usage is TRBV6-1 and J usage is TRBJ1-1; D is undetermined. Germline CDR1 is MNHNS and CDR2 is SASEGT. The CDR3 spans 14 residues. The germline V and J ends were trimmed by 7 bases and 10 bases, with 22 bases remaining between them. The CDR3, as DNA: TGTGCCAGCATTGAGGAGCAGGTCCCGATCGGAGCTTTCTTT. Encoded protein: CASIEEQVPIGAFF.

With respect to this clonotype: One junction end does not reproduce the germline sequence, and a read error may be involved. The CDR3 DNA reads as TGTGCCAGCAGTAATAAGGGGGGGGAGCATTACTTC. Its translation is CASSNKGGEHYF. This chain links TRBV6-6 with TRBJ2-7, with a tentative D call TRBD2 (7 bases). The CDR3 totals 12 residues. The V gene's germline CDR1 is MNHNY and CDR2 SVGAGI (reference sequence).

This clonotype was seen once. Its ends do not fully match the called genes, so a read error is possible. The chain couples TRBV6-5 to TRBJ2-7; 8 bases match TRBD1. The CDR3 length is 12 residues. Germline V gene data show CDR1 as MNHEY and CDR2 as SVGAGI. The CDR3: CVSSSDRGEQYF. The CDR3 DNA sequence: TGTGTCAGCAGTTCCGACAGGGGCGAGCAGTACTTC.

The chain combines TRBV29-1 with TRBJ2-4; no clear D. This CDR3 is built from 13 residues. Germline CDR1 and CDR2: SQVTM and ANQGSEA. The CDR3 sequence is CGIDTVAKNIQYF. CDR3 bases: TGCGGCATTGATACCGTAGCCAAAAACATTCAGTACTTC.

As concerns this clonotype: The junction departs from germline at one end; a sequencing error may be responsible. The CDR3 DNA reads TGCGCCAGCAGATTGGCCGCACAGGGGGAACTTAACAATGAGCAGTTCTTC. Its protein product is CASRLAAQGELNNEQFF. The chain is built from TRBV5-1 and TRBJ2-1, with TRBD1 matching 8 bases. This CDR3 is 17 amino acids long. CDR1 is SGHRS and CDR2 is YFSETQ in the germline V gene.

Of note for this clonotype: At one end the junction does not follow the germline gene, possibly because of a read error. The J gene is TRBJ2-3, the V gene TRBV30; D gene unclear. The CDR3 length is 13 residues. Germline CDR1 is GTSNPN and CDR2 is SVGIG (reference sequence). CDR3 nucleotides: TGTGCCGTGGGCATCGGTAGCACTGATACGCAGTATTTT. Its protein product is CAVGIGSTDTQYF. The variable domain in full, completed from reference TRBV30 and TRBJ2-3, reads SQTIHQWPATLVQPVGSPLSLECTVEGTSNPNLYWYRQAAGRGLQLLFYSVGIGQISSEVPQNLSASRPQDRQFILSSKKLLLSDSGFYLCAVGIGSTDTQYFGPGTRLTVL.

J is TRBJ2-7 and V is TRBV11-2; a possible D gene is TRBD1 (6 bases). Germline V lookup: CDR1 SGHAT, CDR2 FQNNGV. Between the trimmed V and J ends, which lost 5 bases and 0 bases, there was a span of 14 bases. The CDR3 has 15 residues. The CDR3 DNA reads as TGTGCCAGCAGCCCCGGAACAGGGCCCTCCTACGAGCAGTACTTC. Protein product: CASSPGTGPSYEQYF.

This clonotype came up once. The chain has TRBV11-3 and TRBJ2-5; TRBD2 aligns across 9 bases. The germline CDR1 and CDR2 sequences are SGHNT and YENEEA. The CDR3 covers 17 residues. J lost 3 bases, V lost 7 bases, and 15 bases had no gene match. The CDR3 coding sequence is TGTGCCAGCAACTTTAAGGATAGCGGGAGCGATGAAGAGACCCAGTACTTC. This gives the protein CASNFKDSGSDEETQYF.

About this clonotype: One end of the junction does not line up with germline, which may come from a read error. The chain joins TRBV11-1 to TRBJ2-1, with D perhaps being TRBD1 or TRBD2 (5 bases each). The CDR3 consists of 13 residues. Germline V gene data show CDR1 as SGHAT and CDR2 as FQDESV (reference sequence). CDR3 residues: CASILRGHNEHFF. The CDR3 DNA reads as TGTGCCAGCATCCTGAGGGGTCACAATGAGCACTTCTTC.

With regard to this clonotype: This may stem from a read error, because a much larger clone lies one nucleotide away. The V and J genes are TRBV5-5 and TRBJ2-1; D possibly corresponds to TRBD1 (5 bases). Germline values: CDR1 SGHKS, CDR2 YYEKEE (reference sequence). Trimming removed 5 bases at V and 7 bases at J, with 13 bases between. The CDR3 is 13 residues long. DNA of the CDR3: TGTGCCAGCAGTTCGACAAGGGGAAATGAGCAGTTCTTC. As protein: CASSSTRGNEQFF.

Note on this clonotype: An end of the junction differs from the germline gene, which may be a read error. This rearrangement joins TRBV6-1 to TRBJ1-1; 7 positions match TRBD1. Germline V CDR1 and CDR2: MNHNS, SASEGT. CDR3 length equals 15 residues. DNA for the CDR3: TGTGCTAGCAGTGATGCCGGACAGGTGCTCACTAAAGCTTTCTTT. Amino acid sequence: CASSDAGQVLTKAFF.

To note about this clonotype: One base away lies a much larger clone, so this may be a sequencing read error. This likely comes from a read error, as the CDR3 has no conserved phenylalanine or tryptophan at its end. V usage is TRBV12-3 or TRBV12-4 and J usage is TRBJ1-1; D is uncertain. The CDR3 contains 13 residues. Trimming shortened V by 6 bases and J by 5 bases, and 13 bases separated the two germline ends. Here the CDR3 DNA reads TGTGCCAGCAGCCTCGTGGCCGGGACTGAAGCTTTCTCT. Its protein is CASSLVAGTEAFS.

About this clonotype itself: One end of the junction varies from germline; a read error may be responsible. The chain uses TRBV2 and TRBJ1-2; 9 nucleotides line up with TRBD1. The length of the CDR3 is 15 residues. Germline V gene lookup returns CDR1 SNHLY and CDR2 FYNNEI. The CDR3 DNA reads as TGTGCCAGCAGTCGTCCGGGACAGGGTAACTATGGCCACACCTTC. Translated, it gives CASSRPGQGNYGHTF. Supplemented by reference TRBV2 and TRBJ1-2, the full variable domain reads EPEVTQTPSHQVTQMGQEVILRCVPISNHLYFYWYRQILGQKVEFLVSFYNNEISEKSEIFDDQFSVERPDGSNFTLKIRSTKLEDSAMYFCASSRPGQGNYGHTFGSGTRLTVV.